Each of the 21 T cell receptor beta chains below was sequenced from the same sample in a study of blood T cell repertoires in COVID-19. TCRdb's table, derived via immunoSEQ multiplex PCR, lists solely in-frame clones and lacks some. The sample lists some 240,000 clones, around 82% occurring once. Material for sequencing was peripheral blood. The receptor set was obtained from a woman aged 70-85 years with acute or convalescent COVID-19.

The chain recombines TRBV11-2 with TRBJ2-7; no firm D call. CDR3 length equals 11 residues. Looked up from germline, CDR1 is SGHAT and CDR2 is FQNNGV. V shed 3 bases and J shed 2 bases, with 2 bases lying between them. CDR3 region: CASSFTYEQYF. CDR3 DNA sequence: TGTGCCAGCAGCTTTACCTACGAGCAGTACTTC.

The CDR3 protein is CASSQREQWYGYTF. The CDR3 DNA follows: TGTGCCAGCTCACAACGGGAACAGTGGTATGGCTACACCTTC. V gene TRBV9 combines with J gene TRBJ1-2; D not certain. From germline, CDR1 is SGDLS and CDR2 YYNGEE. The CDR3 has 14 residues. V was clipped by 7 bases and J by 5 bases, with 18 bases between them.

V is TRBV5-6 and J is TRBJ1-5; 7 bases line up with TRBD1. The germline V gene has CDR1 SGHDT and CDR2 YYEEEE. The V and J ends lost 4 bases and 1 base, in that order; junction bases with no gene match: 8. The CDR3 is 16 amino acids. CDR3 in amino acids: CASSQARGASNQPQHF. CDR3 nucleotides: TGTGCCAGCAGCCAGGCCAGGGGGGCGAGCAATCAGCCCCAGCATTTT.

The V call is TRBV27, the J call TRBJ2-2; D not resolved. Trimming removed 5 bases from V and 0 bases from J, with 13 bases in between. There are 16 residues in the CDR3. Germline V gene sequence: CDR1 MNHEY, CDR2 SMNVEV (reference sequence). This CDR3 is CASSPQRLPNTGELFF. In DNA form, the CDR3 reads TGTGCCAGCAGTCCCCAGAGGTTACCGAACACCGGGGAGCTGTTTTTT.

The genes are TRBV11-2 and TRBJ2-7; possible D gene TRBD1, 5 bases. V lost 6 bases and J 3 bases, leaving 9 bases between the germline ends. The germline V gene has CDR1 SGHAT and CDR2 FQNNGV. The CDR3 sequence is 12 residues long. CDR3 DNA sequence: TGTGCCAGCAGTTCCACAGGCTACGAGCAGTACTTC. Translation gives CASSSTGYEQYF. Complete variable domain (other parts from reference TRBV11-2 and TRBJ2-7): EAGVAQSPRYKIIEKRQSVAFWCNPISGHATLYWYQQILGQGPKLLIQFQNNGVVDDSQLPKDRFSAERLKGVDSTLKIQPAKLEDSAVYLCASSSTGYEQYFGPGTRLTVT.

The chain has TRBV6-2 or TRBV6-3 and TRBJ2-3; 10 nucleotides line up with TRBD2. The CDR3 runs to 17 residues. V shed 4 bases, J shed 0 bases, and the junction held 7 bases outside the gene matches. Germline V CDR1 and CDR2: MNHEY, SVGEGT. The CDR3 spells CASSWASGGSSTDTQYF. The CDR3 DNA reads TGTGCCAGCAGTTGGGCTAGCGGGGGATCTAGCACAGATACGCAGTATTTT.

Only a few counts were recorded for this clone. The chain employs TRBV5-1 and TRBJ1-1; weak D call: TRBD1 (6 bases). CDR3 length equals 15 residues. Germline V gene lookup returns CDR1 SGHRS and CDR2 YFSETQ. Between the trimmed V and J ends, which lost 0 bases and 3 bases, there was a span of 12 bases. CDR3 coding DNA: TGCGCCAGCAGCTTGGAGGGAGGGGGGGACACTGAAGCTTTCTTT. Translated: CASSLEGGGDTEAFF.

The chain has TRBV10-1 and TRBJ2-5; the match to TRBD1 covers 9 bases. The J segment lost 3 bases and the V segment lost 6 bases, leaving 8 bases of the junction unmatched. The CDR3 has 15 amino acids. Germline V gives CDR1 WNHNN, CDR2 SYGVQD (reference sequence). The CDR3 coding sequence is TGCGCCAGCAGGGGGACAGGGCAAACAGAAGAGACCCAGTACTTC. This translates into CASRGTGQTEETQYF.

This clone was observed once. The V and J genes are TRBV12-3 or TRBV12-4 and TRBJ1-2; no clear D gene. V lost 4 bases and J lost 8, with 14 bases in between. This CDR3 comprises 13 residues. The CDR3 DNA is TGTGCCAGCAGTTGGACCGACCGGAGGGGCTACACCTTC. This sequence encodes CASSWTDRRGYTF.

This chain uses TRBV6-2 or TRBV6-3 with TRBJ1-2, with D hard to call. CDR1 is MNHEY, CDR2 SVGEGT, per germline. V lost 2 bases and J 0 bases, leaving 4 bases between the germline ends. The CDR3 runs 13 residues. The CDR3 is CASSYRSNYGYTF. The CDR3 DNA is TGTGCCAGCAGTTACCGTTCTAACTATGGCTACACCTTC.

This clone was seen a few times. The CDR3 protein is CSVTRTVSSYEQYF. The CDR3, as DNA: TGCAGCGTTACCCGGACAGTAAGCTCCTACGAGCAGTACTTC. This chain uses TRBV29-1 with TRBJ2-7, with D tentatively TRBD1 (6 bases). The CDR3 is made up of 14 amino acids. Per the germline V gene, CDR1 is SQVTM and CDR2 is ANQGSEA. The germline V and J ends were trimmed by 5 bases and 0 bases, with 14 bases remaining between them.

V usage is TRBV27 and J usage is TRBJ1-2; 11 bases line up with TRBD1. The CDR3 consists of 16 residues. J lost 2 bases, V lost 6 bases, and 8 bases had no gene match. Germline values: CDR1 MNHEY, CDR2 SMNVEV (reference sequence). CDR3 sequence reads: CASSAGDRGGNYGYTF. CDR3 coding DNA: TGTGCCAGCAGCGCAGGGGACAGGGGGGGAAACTATGGCTACACCTTC.

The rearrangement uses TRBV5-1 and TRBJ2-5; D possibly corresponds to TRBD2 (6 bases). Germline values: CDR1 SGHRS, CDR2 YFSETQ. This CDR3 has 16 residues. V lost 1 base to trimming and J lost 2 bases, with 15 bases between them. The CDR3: CASSLMGGRSQETQYF. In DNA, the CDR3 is TGCGCCAGCAGCTTGATGGGGGGACGGTCGCAAGAGACCCAGTACTTC.

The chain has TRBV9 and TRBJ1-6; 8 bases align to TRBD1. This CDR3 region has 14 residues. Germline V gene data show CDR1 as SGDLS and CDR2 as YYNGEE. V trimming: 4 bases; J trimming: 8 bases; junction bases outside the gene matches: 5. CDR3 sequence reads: CASSPGQGYSPLHF. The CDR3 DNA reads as TGTGCCAGCAGCCCAGGACAGGGCTATTCACCCCTCCACTTT. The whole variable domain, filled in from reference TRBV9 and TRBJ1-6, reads DSGVTQTPKHLITATGQRVTLRCSPRSGDLSVYWYQQSLDQGLQFLIQYYNGEERAKGNILERFSAQQFPDLHSELNLSSLELGDSALYFCASSPGQGYSPLHFGNGTRLTVT.

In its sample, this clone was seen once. The CDR3 region is CASSGTEQETQYF. DNA of the CDR3: TGTGCCAGCAGCGGGACTGAACAAGAGACCCAGTACTTC. The chain employs TRBV5-4 and TRBJ2-5; D is perhaps TRBD2 (6 bases). Trimming stripped 4 bases from V and 2 bases from J, with 9 bases between. Germline V lookup: CDR1 SGHNT, CDR2 YYREEE (reference sequence). This CDR3 has 13 amino acids. The full variable domain, in which reference TRBV5-4 and TRBJ2-5 provide the parts outside the CDR3, is ETGVTQSPTHLIKTRGQQVTLRCSSQSGHNTVSWYQQALGQGPQFIFQYYREEENGRGNFPPRFSGLQFPNYSSELNVNALELDDSALYLCASSGTEQETQYFGPGTRLLVL.

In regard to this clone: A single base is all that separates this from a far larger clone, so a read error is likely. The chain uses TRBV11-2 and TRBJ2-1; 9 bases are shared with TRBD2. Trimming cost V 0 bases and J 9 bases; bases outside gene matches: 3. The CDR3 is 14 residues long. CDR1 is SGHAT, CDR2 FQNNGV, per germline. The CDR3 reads CASSLERGGGEQFF. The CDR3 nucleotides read TGTGCCAGCAGCTTAGAACGCGGGGGGGGTGAGCAGTTCTTC.

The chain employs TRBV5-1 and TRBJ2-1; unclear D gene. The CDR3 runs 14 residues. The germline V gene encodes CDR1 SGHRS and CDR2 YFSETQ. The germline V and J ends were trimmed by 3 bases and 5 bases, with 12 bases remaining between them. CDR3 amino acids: CASSSGSLNNEQFF. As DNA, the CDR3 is TGCGCCAGCAGCTCCGGGTCTTTAAACAATGAGCAGTTCTTC.

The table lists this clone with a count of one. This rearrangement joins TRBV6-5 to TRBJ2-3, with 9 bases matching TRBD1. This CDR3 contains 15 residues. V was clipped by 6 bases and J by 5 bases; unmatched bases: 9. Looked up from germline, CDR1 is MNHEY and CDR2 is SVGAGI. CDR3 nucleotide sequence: TGTGCCAGCAGGCTACAGGGGGCTGGGATAGATACGCAGTATTTT. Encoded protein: CASRLQGAGIDTQYF.

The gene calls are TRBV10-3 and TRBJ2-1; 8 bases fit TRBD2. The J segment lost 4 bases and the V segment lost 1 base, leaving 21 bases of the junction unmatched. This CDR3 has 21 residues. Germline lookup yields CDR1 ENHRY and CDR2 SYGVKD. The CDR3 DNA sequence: TGTGCCATCAGTGAGTTCCCCAGCGGGGGCCAGGTGAAACAGGCTTACAATGAGCAGTTCTTC. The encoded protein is CAISEFPSGGQVKQAYNEQFF.

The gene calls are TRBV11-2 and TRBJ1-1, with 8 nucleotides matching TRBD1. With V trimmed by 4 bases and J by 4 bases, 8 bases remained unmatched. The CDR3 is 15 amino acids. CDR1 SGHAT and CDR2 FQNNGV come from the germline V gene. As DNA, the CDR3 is TGTGCCAGCAGCTCTTCCGGGACAGGAGGCACTGAAGCTTTCTTT. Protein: CASSSSGTGGTEAFF.

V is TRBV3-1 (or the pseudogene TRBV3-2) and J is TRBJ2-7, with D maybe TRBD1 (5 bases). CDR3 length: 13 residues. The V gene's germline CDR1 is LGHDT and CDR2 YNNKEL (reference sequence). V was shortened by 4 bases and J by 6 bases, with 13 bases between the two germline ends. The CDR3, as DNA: TGTGCCAGCAGCCTGCAGGGTTCTTTCGAGCAGTACTTC. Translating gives CASSLQGSFEQYF.